These 2 T cell receptor beta chains share one sample of origin, sequenced in a study of cytomegalovirus exposure and HLA in healthy donors. Assay used: immunoSEQ multiplex PCR; TCRdb lists only in-frame clones, some missing. The table records some 270,000 clones, roughly 85% of them present only once. Sequenced material: PBMCs. These TCRs come from a woman between 18 and 29 years old in good health and CMV-seronegative.

The rearrangement uses TRBV6-5 and TRBJ1-5; 8 bases align to TRBD1. CDR1 is MNHEY and CDR2 is SVGAGI in the germline V gene. The CDR3 contains 16 residues. Germline trimming cut 4 bases from V and 5 bases from J; bases unmatched to any gene: 10. In nucleotides, the CDR3 is TGTGCCAGCAGTTTATACCTTCCGACAGGGGATCAGCCCCAGCATTTT. It codes for CASSLYLPTGDQPQHF.

The chain has TRBV27 and TRBJ1-5; D not resolved. CDR1 is MNHEY and CDR2 is SMNVEV in the germline V gene (reference sequence). There are 14 residues in the CDR3. The V end lost 2 bases, the J end lost 1 base, and 6 bases lay between the germline ends. The CDR3 DNA follows: TGTGCCAGCAGTTTACGGAGGAGCAATCAGCCCCAGCATTTT. Encoded protein: CASSLRRSNQPQHF.